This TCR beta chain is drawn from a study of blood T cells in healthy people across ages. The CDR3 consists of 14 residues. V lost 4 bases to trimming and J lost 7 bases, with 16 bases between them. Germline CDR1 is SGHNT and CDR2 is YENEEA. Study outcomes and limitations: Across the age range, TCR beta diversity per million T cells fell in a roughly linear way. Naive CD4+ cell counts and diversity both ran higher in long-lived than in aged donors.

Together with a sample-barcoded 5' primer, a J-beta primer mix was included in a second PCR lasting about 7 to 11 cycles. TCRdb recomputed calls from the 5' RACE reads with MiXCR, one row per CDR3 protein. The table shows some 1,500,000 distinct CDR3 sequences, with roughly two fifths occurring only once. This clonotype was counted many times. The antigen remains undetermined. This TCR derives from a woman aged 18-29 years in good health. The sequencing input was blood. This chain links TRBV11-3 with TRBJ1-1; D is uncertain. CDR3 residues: CASSSYSGVGEAFF. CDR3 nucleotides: TGTGCCAGCAGCTCCTACTCGGGCGTCGGTGAAGCTTTCTTT.